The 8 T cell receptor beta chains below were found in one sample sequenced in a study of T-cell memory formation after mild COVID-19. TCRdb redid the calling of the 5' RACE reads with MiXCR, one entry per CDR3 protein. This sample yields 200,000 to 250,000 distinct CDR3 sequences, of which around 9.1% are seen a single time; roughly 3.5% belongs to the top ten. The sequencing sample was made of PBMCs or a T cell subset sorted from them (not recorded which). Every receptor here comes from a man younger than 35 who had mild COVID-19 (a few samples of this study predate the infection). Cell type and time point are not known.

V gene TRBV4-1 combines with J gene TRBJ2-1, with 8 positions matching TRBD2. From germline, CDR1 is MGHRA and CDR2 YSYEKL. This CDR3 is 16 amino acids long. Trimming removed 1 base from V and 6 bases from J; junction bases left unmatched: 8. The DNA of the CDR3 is TGCGCCAGCAGCCAAGTGTCCGGGGGGGGCCCCAATGAGCAGTTCTTC. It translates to CASSQVSGGGPNEQFF.

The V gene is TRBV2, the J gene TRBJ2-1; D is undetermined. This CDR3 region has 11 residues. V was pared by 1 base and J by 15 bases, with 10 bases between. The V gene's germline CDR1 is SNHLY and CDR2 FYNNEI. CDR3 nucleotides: TGTGCCAGCAGTGAAGGCCCTCCCCGGTTCTTC. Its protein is CASSEGPPRFF.

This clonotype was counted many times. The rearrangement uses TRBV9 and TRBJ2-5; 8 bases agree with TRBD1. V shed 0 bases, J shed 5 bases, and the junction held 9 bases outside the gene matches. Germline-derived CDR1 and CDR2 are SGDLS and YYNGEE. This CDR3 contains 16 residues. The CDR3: CASSVASQGAGETQYF. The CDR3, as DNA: TGTGCCAGCAGCGTAGCTTCCCAGGGGGCGGGGGAGACCCAGTACTTC.

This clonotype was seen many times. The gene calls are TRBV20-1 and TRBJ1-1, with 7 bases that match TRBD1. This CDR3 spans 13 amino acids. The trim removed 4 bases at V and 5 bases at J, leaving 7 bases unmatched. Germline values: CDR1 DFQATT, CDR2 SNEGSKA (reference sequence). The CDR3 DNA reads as TGCAGTGCTAATAAGGGGGCTTGGACTGAAGCTTTCTTT. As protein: CSANKGAWTEAFF.

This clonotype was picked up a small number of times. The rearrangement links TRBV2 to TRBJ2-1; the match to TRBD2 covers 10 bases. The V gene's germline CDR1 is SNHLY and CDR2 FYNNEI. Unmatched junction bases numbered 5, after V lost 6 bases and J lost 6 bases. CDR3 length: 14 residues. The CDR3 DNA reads TGTGCCAGCAGGCAACTAGCGGGGCTCAATGAGCAGTTCTTC. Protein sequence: CASRQLAGLNEQFF.

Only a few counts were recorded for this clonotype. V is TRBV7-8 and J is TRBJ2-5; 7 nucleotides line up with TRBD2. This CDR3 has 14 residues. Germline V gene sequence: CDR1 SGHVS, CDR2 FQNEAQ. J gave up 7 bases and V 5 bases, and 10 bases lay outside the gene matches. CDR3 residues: CASSPRLERGTQYF. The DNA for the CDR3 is TGTGCCAGCAGCCCTCGCCTTGAGCGGGGGACCCAGTACTTC.

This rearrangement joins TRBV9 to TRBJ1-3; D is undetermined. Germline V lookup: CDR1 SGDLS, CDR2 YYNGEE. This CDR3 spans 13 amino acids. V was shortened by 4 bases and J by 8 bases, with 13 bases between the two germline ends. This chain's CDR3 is CASSPSIMDTIYF. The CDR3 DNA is TGTGCCAGCAGCCCGTCAATCATGGACACCATATATTTT. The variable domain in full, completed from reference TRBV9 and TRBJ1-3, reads DSGVTQTPKHLITATGQRVTLRCSPRSGDLSVYWYQQSLDQGLQFLIQYYNGEERAKGNILERFSAQQFPDLHSELNLSSLELGDSALYFCASSPSIMDTIYFGEGSWLTVV.

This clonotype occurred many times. The CDR3 here is CASSLNFLAGAETQYF. In DNA form, the CDR3 reads TGTGCCAGCAGCTTAAATTTTCTAGCTGGAGCAGAGACCCAGTACTTC. The rearrangement joins TRBV7-7 to TRBJ2-5; a possible D gene is TRBD2 (5 bases). The CDR3 consists of 16 residues. Germline CDR1 is SSHAT and CDR2 is FNYEAQ (reference sequence). V lost 2 bases, J lost 4 bases, and 17 bases lay in between. Based on the CDR3 plus reference TRBV7-7 and TRBJ2-5, the full variable domain is GAGVSQSPRYKVTKRGQDVTLRCDPISSHATLYWYQQALGQGPEFLTYFNYEAQPDKSGLPSDRFSAERPEGSISTLTIQRTEQRDSAMYRCASSLNFLAGAETQYFGPGTRLLVL.